The entry below gives a single T cell receptor beta chain sequence along with its context. This sample is part of a study of control samples from healthy donors and cancer patients. The CDR3 length is 14 residues. Germline lookup yields CDR1 MNHEY and CDR2 SMNVEV (reference sequence). The V end lost 2 bases, the J end lost 0 bases, and 6 bases lay between the germline ends. Assay: immunoSEQ multiplex PCR; the TCRdb copy retains only in-frame clones and omits some. The sample holds around 150,000 clones, under 96% seen once. The chain carries TRBV27 and TRBJ2-3; D may match TRBD1 or TRBD2 (5 bases each). This receptor was taken from a woman in her twenties or thirties in good health. Material for sequencing was blood. CDR3 nucleotide sequence: TGTGCCAGCAGTTTAAGGGACAGCACAGATACGCAGTATTTT. It codes for CASSLRDSTDTQYF.